This TCR beta chain derives from a study of T cell responses to AZD1222 COVID-19 vaccine. Study results and limitations: Clonal diversity may have been underestimated in mostly white British donors.

Of note for this clone: The antigen is not known.

Some clones are missing from TCRdb's copy, which holds only in-frame ones; the method was immunoSEQ multiplex PCR. Of roughly 130,000 clones listed, just over 85% are singletons. Trimming took 1 base from V and 7 from J, leaving 19 bases between them. Germline assignment: CDR1 LGHNA and CDR2 YSLEER. CDR3 length: 16 amino acids. The sample here was peripheral blood, taken on day 0 of AZD1222 vaccination. The chain employs TRBV4-3 and TRBJ1-2; no firm D call. This receptor was taken from an adult in good health. The CDR3 coding sequence is TGCGCCAGCAGCCAAGTGGAGGGAAAAGGTGGCGGTGGCTACACCTTC. It specifies CASSQVEGKGGGGYTF.